This T cell receptor beta chain was recorded in a study of OX40 agonist ivuxolimab in advanced cancers. Here immunoSEQ multiplex PCR was the method, and the copy in TCRdb shows in-frame clones only, minus some. The repertoire includes 90,000 to 95,000 clones, roughly 80% of them detected once, and approximately 1.2% sits in the top ten. Germline V gene lookup returns CDR1 LGHNA and CDR2 YSLEER. The ends were cut back, 0 bases at V and 7 bases at J, with 6 bases in the middle. The CDR3 is made up of 12 amino acids. The chain carries TRBV4-3 and TRBJ2-5; D unresolved. The receptor comes from an adult with an advanced solid tumor such as melanoma, head and neck, liver or kidney cancer. Sample: CD4+ or CD8+ T cells sorted from blood, taken in a trial of the OX40 agonist ivuxolimab. This chain's CDR3 is CASSQDKGTQYF. CDR3 nucleotide sequence: TGCGCCAGCAGCCAAGATAAGGGGACCCAGTACTTC.